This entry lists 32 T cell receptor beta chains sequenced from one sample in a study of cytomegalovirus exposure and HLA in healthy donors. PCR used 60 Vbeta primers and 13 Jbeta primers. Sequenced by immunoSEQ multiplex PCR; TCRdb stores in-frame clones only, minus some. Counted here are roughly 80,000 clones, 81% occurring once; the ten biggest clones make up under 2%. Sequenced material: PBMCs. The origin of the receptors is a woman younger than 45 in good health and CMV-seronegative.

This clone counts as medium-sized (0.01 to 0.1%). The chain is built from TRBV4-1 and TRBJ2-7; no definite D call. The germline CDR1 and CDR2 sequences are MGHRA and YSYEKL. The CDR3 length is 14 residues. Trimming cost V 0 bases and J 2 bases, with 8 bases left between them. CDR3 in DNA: TGCGCCAGCAGCCAAGATTTAGATACCTACGAGCAGTACTTC. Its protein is CASSQDLDTYEQYF.

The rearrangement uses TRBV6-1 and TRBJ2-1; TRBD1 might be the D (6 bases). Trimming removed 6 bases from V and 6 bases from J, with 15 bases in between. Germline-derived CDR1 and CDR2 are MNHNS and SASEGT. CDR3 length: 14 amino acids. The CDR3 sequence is CASRMDSRSNEQFF. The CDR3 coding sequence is TGTGCCAGCAGGATGGACAGCCGAAGCAATGAGCAGTTCTTC.

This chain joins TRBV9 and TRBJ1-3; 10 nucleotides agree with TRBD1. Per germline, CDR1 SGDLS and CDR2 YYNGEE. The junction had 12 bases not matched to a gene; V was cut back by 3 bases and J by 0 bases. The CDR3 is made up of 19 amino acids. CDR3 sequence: CASSARDRGSSVSGNTIYF. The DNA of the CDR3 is TGTGCCAGCAGCGCCCGGGACAGGGGCAGCTCGGTCTCTGGAAACACCATATATTTT.

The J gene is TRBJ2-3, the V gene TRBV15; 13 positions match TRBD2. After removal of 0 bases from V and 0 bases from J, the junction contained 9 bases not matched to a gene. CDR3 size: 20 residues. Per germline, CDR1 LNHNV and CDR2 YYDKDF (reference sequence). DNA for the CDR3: TGTGCCACCAGCAGAGATCCCCCGGGACTAGCGGGGTCTAGCACAGATACGCAGTATTTT. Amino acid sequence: CATSRDPPGLAGSSTDTQYF.

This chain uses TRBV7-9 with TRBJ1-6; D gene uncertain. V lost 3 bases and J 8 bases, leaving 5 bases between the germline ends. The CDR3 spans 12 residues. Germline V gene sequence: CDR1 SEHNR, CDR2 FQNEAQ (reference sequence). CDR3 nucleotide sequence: TGTGCCAGCAGCTTGGGAGATTCACCCCTCCACTTT. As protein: CASSLGDSPLHF.

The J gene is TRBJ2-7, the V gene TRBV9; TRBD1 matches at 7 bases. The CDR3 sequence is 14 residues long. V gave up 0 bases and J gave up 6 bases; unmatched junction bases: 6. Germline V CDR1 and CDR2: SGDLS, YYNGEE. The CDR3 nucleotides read TGTGCCAGCAGCGTAGCTGACAGGGTCGCCGAGCAGTACTTC. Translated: CASSVADRVAEQYF. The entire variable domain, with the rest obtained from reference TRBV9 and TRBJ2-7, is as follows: DSGVTQTPKHLITATGQRVTLRCSPRSGDLSVYWYQQSLDQGLQFLIQYYNGEERAKGNILERFSAQQFPDLHSELNLSSLELGDSALYFCASSVADRVAEQYFGPGTRLTVT.

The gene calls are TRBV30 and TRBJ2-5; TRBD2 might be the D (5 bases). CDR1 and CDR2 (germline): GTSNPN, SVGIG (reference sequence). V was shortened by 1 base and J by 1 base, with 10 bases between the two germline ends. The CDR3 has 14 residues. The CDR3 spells CAWSGGGTQETQYF. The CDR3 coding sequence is TGTGCCTGGAGTGGAGGAGGAACCCAAGAGACCCAGTACTTC.

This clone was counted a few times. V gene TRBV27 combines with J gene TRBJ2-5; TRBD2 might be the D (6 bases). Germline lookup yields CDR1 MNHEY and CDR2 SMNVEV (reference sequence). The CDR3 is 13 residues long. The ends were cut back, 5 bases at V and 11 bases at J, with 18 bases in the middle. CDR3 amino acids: CASSENGGGLQYF. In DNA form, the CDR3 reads TGTGCCAGCAGTGAAAACGGGGGAGGTTTGCAGTACTTC.

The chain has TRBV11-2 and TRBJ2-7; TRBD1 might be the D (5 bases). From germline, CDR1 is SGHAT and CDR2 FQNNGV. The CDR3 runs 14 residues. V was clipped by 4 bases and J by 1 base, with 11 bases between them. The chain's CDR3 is CASSYSTVSYEQYF. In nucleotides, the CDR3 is TGTGCCAGCAGCTACTCGACAGTTTCCTACGAGCAGTACTTC.

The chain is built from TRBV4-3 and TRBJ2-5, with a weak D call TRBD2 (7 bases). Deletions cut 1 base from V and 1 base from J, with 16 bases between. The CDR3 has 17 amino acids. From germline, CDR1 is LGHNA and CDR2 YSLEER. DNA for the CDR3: TGCGCCAGCAGCCAAGTGGGGGGCGGGAGCCTCCAAGAGACCCAGTACTTC. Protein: CASSQVGGGSLQETQYF.

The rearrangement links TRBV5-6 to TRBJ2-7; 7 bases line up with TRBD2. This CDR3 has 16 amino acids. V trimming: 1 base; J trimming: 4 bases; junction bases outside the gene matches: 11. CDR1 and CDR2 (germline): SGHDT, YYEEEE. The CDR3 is CASSLLFLSGRYEQYF. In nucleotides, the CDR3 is TGTGCCAGCAGCTTGTTATTTCTTAGCGGGCGGTACGAGCAGTACTTC. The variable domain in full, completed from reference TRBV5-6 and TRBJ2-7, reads DAGVTQSPTHLIKTRGQQVTLRCSPKSGHDTVSWYQQALGQGPQFIFQYYEEEERQRGNFPDRFSGHQFPNYSSELNVNALLLGDSALYLCASSLLFLSGRYEQYFGPGTRLTVT.

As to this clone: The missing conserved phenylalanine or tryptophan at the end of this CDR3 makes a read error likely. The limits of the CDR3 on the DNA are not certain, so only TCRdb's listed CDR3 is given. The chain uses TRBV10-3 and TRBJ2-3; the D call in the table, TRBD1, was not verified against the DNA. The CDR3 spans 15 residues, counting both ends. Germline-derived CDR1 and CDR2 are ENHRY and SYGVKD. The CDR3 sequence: CAISESIEGQSRWTT.

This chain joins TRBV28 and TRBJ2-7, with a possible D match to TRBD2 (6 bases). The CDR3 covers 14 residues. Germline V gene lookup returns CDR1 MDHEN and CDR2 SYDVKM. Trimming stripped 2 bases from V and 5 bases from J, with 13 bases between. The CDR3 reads CASSLAGGADEQYF. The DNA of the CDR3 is TGTGCCAGCAGTTTAGCCGGGGGTGCCGACGAGCAGTACTTC.

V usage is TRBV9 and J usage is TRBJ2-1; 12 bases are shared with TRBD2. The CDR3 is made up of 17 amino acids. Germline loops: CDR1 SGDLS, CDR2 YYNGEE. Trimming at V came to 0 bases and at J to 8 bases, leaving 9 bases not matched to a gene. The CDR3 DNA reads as TGTGCCAGCAGCGTAGACCTAACTAGCGGGAGGCGAGATGAGCAGTTCTTC. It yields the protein CASSVDLTSGRRDEQFF.

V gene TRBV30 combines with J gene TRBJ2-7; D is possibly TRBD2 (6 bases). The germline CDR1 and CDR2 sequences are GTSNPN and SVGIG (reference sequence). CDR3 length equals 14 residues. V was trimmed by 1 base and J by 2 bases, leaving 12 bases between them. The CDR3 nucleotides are TGTGCCTGGAGTGGACATGGGGGGACCTACGAGCAGTACTTC. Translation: CAWSGHGGTYEQYF.

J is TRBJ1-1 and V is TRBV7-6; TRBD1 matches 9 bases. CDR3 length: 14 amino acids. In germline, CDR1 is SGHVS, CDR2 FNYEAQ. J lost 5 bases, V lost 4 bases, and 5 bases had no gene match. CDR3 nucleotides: TGTGCCAGCAGCTGGGGACAGGGTGAAACTGAAGCTTTCTTT. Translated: CASSWGQGETEAFF.

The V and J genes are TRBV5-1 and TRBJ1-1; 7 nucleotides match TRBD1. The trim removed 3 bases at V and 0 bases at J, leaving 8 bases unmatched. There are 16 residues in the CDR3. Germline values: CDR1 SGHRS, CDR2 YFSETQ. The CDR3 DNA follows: TGCGCCAGCAGCTCTTCCAGGACAGGTTTGAACACTGAAGCTTTCTTT. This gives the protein CASSSSRTGLNTEAFF. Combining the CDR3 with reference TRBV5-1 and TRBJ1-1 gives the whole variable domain KAGVTQTPRYLIKTRGQQVTLSCSPISGHRSVSWYQQTPGQGLQFLFEYFSETQRNKGNFPGRFSGRQFSNSRSEMNVSTLELGDSALYLCASSSSRTGLNTEAFFGQGTRLTVV.

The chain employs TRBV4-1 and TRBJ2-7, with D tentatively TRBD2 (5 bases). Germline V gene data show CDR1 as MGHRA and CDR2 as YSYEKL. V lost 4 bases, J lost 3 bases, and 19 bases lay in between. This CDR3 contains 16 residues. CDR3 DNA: TGCGCCAGCAGCCGAATCCTCCGGGAATTCCACTACGAGCAGTACTTC. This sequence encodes CASSRILREFHYEQYF.

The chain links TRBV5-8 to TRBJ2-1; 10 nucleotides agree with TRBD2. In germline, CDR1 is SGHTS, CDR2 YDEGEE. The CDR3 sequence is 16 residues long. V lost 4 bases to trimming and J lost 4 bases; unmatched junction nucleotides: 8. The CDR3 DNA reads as TGTGCCAGCAGCCCAGCCGGGACTAGCGAGTACAATGAGCAGTTCTTC. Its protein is CASSPAGTSEYNEQFF.

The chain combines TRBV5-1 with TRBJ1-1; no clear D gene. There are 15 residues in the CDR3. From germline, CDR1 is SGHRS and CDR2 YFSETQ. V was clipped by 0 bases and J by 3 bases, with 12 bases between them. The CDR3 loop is CASSLAVGVDTEAFF. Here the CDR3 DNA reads TGCGCCAGCAGCTTGGCGGTCGGGGTGGACACTGAAGCTTTCTTT.

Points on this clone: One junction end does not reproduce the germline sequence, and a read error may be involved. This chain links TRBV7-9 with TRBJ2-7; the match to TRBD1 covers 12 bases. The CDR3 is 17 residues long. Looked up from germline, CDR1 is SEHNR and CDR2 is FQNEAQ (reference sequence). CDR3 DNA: TGTTCCAGCAGCTTAGGCCCGGGACAGGGGGCGGGGTACGAGCAGTACTTC. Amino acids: CSSSLGPGQGAGYEQYF.

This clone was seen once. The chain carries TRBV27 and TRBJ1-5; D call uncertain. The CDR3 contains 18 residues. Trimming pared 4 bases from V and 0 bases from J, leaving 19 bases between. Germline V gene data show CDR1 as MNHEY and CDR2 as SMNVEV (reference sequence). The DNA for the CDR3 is TGTGCCAGCAGTTCATACCCCCCCAGCAGGTATAGCAATCAGCCCCAGCATTTT. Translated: CASSSYPPSRYSNQPQHF.

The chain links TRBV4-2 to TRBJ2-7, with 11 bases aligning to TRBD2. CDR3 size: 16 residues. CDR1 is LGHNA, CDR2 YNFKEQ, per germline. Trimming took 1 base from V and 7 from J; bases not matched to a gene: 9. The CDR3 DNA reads TGTGCCAGCAGCCAAGTAGGTAGCGGGAGGGCCTGGGAGCAGTACTTC. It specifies CASSQVGSGRAWEQYF.

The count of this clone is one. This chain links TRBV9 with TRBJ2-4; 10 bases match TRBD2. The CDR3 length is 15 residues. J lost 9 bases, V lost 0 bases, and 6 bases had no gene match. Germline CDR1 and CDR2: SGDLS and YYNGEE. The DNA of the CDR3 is TGTGCCAGCAGCGTAGGGTCTAGCGGGAGACCCATTCAGTACTTC. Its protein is CASSVGSSGRPIQYF.

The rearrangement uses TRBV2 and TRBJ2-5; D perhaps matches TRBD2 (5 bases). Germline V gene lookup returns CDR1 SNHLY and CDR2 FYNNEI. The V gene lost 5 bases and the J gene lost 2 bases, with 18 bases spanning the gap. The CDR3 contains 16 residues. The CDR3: CASSPAWGSGQETQYF. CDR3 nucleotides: TGTGCCAGCAGTCCGGCTTGGGGAAGCGGACAAGAGACCCAGTACTTC.

CDR3 coding DNA: TGTGCCAGCAGCTTATGGCCACTAGCGGGTCACTACGAGCAGTACTTC. This sequence encodes CASSLWPLAGHYEQYF. The chain has TRBV11-2 and TRBJ2-7; 9 bases line up with TRBD2. The CDR3 is 16 residues long. J gave up 3 bases and V 2 bases, and 8 bases lay outside the gene matches. Germline V gene lookup returns CDR1 SGHAT and CDR2 FQNNGV.

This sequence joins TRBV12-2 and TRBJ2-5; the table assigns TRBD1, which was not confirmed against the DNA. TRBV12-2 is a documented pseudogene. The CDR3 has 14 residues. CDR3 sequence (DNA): TGTGCAAGTCGCTGTGTAGGGGGTCAGGAGACCCAGTACTTC. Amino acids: CASRCVGGQETQYF.

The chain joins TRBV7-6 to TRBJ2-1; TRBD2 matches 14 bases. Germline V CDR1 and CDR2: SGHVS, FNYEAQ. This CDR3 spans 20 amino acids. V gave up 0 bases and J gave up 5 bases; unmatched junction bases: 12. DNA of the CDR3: TGTGCCAGCAGCTTAGCTTTGGGACTAGCGGGGGACCGTCGGGACAATGAGCAGTTCTTC. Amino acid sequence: CASSLALGLAGDRRDNEQFF.

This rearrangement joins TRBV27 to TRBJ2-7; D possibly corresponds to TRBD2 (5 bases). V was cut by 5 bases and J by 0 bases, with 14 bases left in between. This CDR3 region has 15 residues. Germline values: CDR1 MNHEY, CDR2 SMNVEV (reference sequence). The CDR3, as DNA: TGTGCCAGCAGTCCTCGACTATTAAGCTCCTACGAGCAGTACTTC. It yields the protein CASSPRLLSSYEQYF.

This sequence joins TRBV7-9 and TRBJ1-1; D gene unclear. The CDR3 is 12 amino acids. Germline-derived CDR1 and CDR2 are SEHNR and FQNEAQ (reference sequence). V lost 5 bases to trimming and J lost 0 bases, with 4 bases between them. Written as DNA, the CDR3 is TGTGCCAGCAGCCCCGTGAACACTGAAGCTTTCTTT. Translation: CASSPVNTEAFF. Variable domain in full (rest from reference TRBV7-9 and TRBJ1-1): DTGVSQNPRHKITKRGQNVTFRCDPISEHNRLYWYRQTLGQGPEFLTYFQNEAQLEKSRLLSDRFSAERPKGSFSTLEIQRTEQGDSAMYLCASSPVNTEAFFGQGTRLTVV.

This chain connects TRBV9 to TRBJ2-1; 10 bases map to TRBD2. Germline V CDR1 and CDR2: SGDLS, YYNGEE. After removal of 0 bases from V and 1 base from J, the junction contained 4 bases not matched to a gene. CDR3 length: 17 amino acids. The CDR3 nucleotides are TGTGCCAGCAGCGTAGGAGTAGCGGGAGGATCCTACAATGAGCAGTTCTTC. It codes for CASSVGVAGGSYNEQFF.

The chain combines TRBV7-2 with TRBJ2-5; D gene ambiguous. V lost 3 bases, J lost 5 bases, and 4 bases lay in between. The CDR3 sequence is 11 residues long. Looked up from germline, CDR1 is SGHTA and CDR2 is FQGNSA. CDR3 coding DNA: TGTGCCAGCAGCTTTATGGAGACCCAGTACTTC. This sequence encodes CASSFMETQYF.